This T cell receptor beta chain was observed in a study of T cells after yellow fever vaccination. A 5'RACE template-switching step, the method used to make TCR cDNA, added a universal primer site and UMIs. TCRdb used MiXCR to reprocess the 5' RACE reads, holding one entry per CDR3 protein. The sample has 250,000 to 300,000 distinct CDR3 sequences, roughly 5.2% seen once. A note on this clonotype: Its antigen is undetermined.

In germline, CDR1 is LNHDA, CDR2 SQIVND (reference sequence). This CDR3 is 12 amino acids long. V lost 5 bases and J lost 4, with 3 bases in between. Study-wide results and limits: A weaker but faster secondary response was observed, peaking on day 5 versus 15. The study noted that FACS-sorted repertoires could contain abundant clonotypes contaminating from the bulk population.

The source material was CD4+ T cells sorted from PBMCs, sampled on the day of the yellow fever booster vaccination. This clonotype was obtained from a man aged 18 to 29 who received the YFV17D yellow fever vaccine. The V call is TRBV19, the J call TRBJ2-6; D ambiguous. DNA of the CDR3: TGTGCCAGTAGTGAGGGGGCCAACGTCCTGACTTTC. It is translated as CASSEGANVLTF.